These 22 T cell receptor beta chains originate from one sample sequenced in a study of beta chain features in type 1 diabetes. Expressed TCRB transcripts were sequenced after all isolated RNA was converted to cDNA. Profiled with immunoSEQ multiplex PCR; TCRdb holds only in-frame clones, not every one. In the table there are fewer than 350,000 clones, 8% of which are singletons. What was sequenced was central memory CD4+ T cells from blood. These TCRs come from a woman aged 18-30 years in good health.

The chain links TRBV7-2 to TRBJ2-2; 11 nucleotides line up with TRBD1. Trimming removed 4 bases from V and 4 bases from J; junction bases left unmatched: 5. Germline CDR1 SGHTA, CDR2 FQGNSA. The CDR3 is 16 amino acids. The CDR3 DNA reads TGTGCCAGCAGCTCGGACAGGGGGCGAAGCACCGGGGAGCTGTTTTTT. This translates into CASSSDRGRSTGELFF.

The chain combines TRBV4-1 with TRBJ2-3; a possible D gene is TRBD2 (5 bases). V dropped 3 bases and J dropped 4 bases, with 14 bases sitting between them. The V gene's germline CDR1 is MGHRA and CDR2 YSYEKL. CDR3 length equals 15 residues. CDR3 loop: CASSQSGPAADTQYF. The CDR3, as DNA: TGCGCCAGCAGCCAGAGCGGCCCGGCGGCAGATACGCAGTATTTT.

This chain uses TRBV7-3 with TRBJ2-1; D not certain. CDR1 and CDR2 from the germline V gene are SGHTA and FQGTGA. Trimming cost V 5 bases and J 7 bases, with 12 bases left between them. The CDR3 length is 13 residues. The CDR3 spells CASSEGPANEQFF. As DNA, the CDR3 is TGTGCCAGCAGCGAAGGACCAGCAAATGAGCAGTTCTTC.

This clone has ten or more counts. The J gene is TRBJ2-2, the V gene TRBV18; the D gene is possibly TRBD1 (6 bases). The CDR3 covers 13 residues. The V and J ends lost 9 bases and 5 bases respectively, with 13 bases between them. Germline V CDR1 and CDR2: KGHSH, LQKENI. CDR3 nucleotides: TGTGCCAGTCACACTACAGGGACCGGGGAGCTGTTTTTT. Translation: CASHTTGTGELFF.

This clone occurred a few times. The V and J genes are TRBV11-2 and TRBJ1-2, with 10 nucleotides matching TRBD1. The trim removed 1 base at V and 5 bases at J, leaving 1 base unmatched. The length of the CDR3 is 14 residues. Germline values: CDR1 SGHAT, CDR2 FQNNGV. CDR3 amino acids: CASSLGDRGYGYTF. The CDR3 nucleotides are TGTGCCAGCAGCTTAGGGGACAGGGGTTATGGCTACACCTTC.

Comments on this clone: Germline and junction disagree at one end, which may indicate a read error. The genes are TRBV5-4 and TRBJ1-6, with TRBD1 matching over 10 bases. There are 14 residues in the CDR3. Per germline, CDR1 SGHNT and CDR2 YYREEE (reference sequence). CDR3 in amino acids: CASSPGQGSSPLHF. CDR3 nucleotides: TGCGCCAGCAGCCCGGGACAGGGGAGTTCACCCCTCCACTTT.

The J gene is TRBJ2-3, the V gene TRBV6-1; D gene uncertain. Germline loops: CDR1 MNHNS, CDR2 SASEGT. The CDR3 has 12 residues. The V and J ends lost 11 bases and 2 bases respectively, with 11 bases between them. As DNA, the CDR3 is TGTGCCGGAAGAAGGGACACAGATACGCAGTATTTT. Translation: CAGRRDTDTQYF.

This rearrangement joins TRBV29-1 to TRBJ1-4; possibly TRBD1 for D (5 bases). Trimming removed 8 bases from V and 5 bases from J, with 9 bases in between. Germline V CDR1 and CDR2: SQVTM, ANQGSEA. There are 11 residues in the CDR3. CDR3 loop: CSFWGNEKLFF. Written as DNA, the CDR3 is TGCAGCTTCTGGGGGAATGAAAAACTGTTTTTT.

The rearrangement links TRBV6-5 to TRBJ2-7, with 7 bases fitting TRBD2. The germline V gene encodes CDR1 MNHEY and CDR2 SVGAGI. J was trimmed by 1 base and V by 0 bases; bases with no gene match: 3. The CDR3 length is 15 residues. CDR3 sequence reads: CASSYSFGGSYEQYF. In DNA, the CDR3 is TGTGCCAGCAGTTACTCTTTCGGGGGGTCCTACGAGCAGTACTTC.

The V and J genes are TRBV19 and TRBJ2-3; 14 bases map to TRBD2. Germline assignment: CDR1 LNHDA and CDR2 SQIVND (reference sequence). J was trimmed by 9 bases and V by 6 bases; bases with no gene match: 8. The CDR3 runs to 15 residues. CDR3 nucleotides: TGTGCCAGTAGGGTCGGACTAGCGGGAGGCGGGACGCAGTATTTT. This sequence encodes CASRVGLAGGGTQYF.

The chain is built from TRBV5-1 and TRBJ2-7; 10 bases line up with TRBD1. After removal of 6 bases from V and 4 bases from J, the junction contained 16 bases not matched to a gene. The CDR3 consists of 17 residues. Looked up from germline, CDR1 is SGHRS and CDR2 is YFSETQ. In DNA, the CDR3 is TGCGCCAGCACCCCATTAGGGACGGGACAGGGGCGTTACGAGCAGTACTTC. As protein: CASTPLGTGQGRYEQYF.

This clone was recorded a few times. This sequence joins TRBV2 and TRBJ2-3; D not resolved. V lost 3 bases, J lost 2 bases, and 9 bases lay in between. The CDR3 runs 14 residues. CDR1 SNHLY and CDR2 FYNNEI come from the germline V gene. This CDR3 is CASSDLTPTDTQYF. The CDR3 coding sequence is TGTGCCAGCAGTGACCTGACACCCACAGATACGCAGTATTTT.

This clone showed up just a few times. The chain recombines TRBV9 with TRBJ2-1, with D possibly matching TRBD2 (6 bases). V was clipped by 0 bases and J by 7 bases, with 20 bases between them. The CDR3 sequence is 17 residues long. CDR1 and CDR2 from the germline V gene are SGDLS and YYNGEE. The CDR3 protein is CASSVGGERRGLNEQFF. The CDR3 coding sequence is TGTGCCAGCAGCGTAGGGGGTGAACGGCGGGGCTTAAATGAGCAGTTCTTC.

The rearrangement joins TRBV4-3 to TRBJ1-3; no clear D. This CDR3 has 14 amino acids. Trimming left V 1 base short and J 4 bases short, with 8 bases between. Germline V gene data show CDR1 as LGHNA and CDR2 as YSLEER. CDR3 region: CASSQGRWGNTIYF. The CDR3 DNA sequence: TGCGCCAGCAGCCAAGGACGGTGGGGAAACACCATATATTTT.

This chain links TRBV5-4 with TRBJ2-1; 7 bases are shared with TRBD2. Germline CDR1 and CDR2: SGHNT and YYREEE (reference sequence). CDR3 length: 16 residues. The junction had 12 bases not matched to a gene; V was cut back by 2 bases and J by 7 bases. CDR3 bases: TGTGCCAGCAGCTTCCCTATAGGACTAGACACGAATGAGCAGTTCTTC. Amino acid sequence: CASSFPIGLDTNEQFF.

The chain links TRBV5-6 to TRBJ2-5; TRBD2 matches 9 bases. The CDR3 length is 16 residues. V was clipped by 3 bases and J by 4 bases; unmatched bases: 10. From germline, CDR1 is SGHDT and CDR2 YYEEEE. The CDR3 DNA reads TGTGCCAGCAGCTCGTTAGCGGGGGCGAGGGGAGAGACCCAGTACTTC. This gives the protein CASSSLAGARGETQYF. Looking up the rest from reference TRBV5-6 and TRBJ2-5 gives the full variable domain: DAGVTQSPTHLIKTRGQQVTLRCSPKSGHDTVSWYQQALGQGPQFIFQYYEEEERQRGNFPDRFSGHQFPNYSSELNVNALLLGDSALYLCASSSLAGARGETQYFGPGTRLLVL.

This clone was counted between two and nine times. This chain connects TRBV11-3 to TRBJ2-2; D uncertain. Germline CDR1 is SGHNT and CDR2 is YENEEA. Trimming shortened V by 4 bases and J by 3 bases, and 12 bases separated the two germline ends. The CDR3 loop spans 15 amino acids. The CDR3: CASSSNVIYTGELFF. The DNA of the CDR3 is TGTGCCAGCAGCTCAAACGTAATTTACACCGGGGAGCTGTTTTTT.

This clone was observed a few times. The rearrangement links TRBV7-9 to TRBJ1-3; D may be TRBD1 (5 bases). V lost 1 base to trimming and J lost 3 bases, with 10 bases between them. Germline assignment: CDR1 SEHNR and CDR2 FQNEAQ (reference sequence). The CDR3 has 15 residues. The CDR3, as DNA: TGTGCCAGCAGCTTAGGAGGGACTTATGGAAACACCATATATTTT. Protein product: CASSLGGTYGNTIYF.

This chain connects TRBV2 to TRBJ1-5; D is unresolved. V was cut by 4 bases and J by 5 bases, with 9 bases left in between. CDR3 length: 13 amino acids. Germline V gene lookup returns CDR1 SNHLY and CDR2 FYNNEI. The CDR3 region is CASSANSDQPQHF. The CDR3 DNA reads TGTGCCAGCAGTGCCAATTCTGATCAGCCCCAGCATTTT.

This rearrangement joins TRBV19 to TRBJ2-5, with 7 nucleotides matching TRBD2. The V gene's germline CDR1 is LNHDA and CDR2 SQIVND (reference sequence). CDR3 size: 16 residues. The trim removed 6 bases at V and 2 bases at J, leaving 12 bases unmatched. The DNA of the CDR3 is TGTGCCAGTAGGCTGCGAGGTAGCGGGCGACAAGAGACCCAGTACTTC. This gives the protein CASRLRGSGRQETQYF.

This clone was counted only a few times. V usage is TRBV9 and J usage is TRBJ1-4; no definite D call. The V end was cut by 0 bases, the J end by 0 bases, with 3 bases between. This CDR3 comprises 14 residues. Germline V lookup: CDR1 SGDLS, CDR2 YYNGEE. Here the CDR3 reads CASSVAATNEKLFF. DNA of the CDR3: TGTGCCAGCAGCGTAGCCGCAACTAATGAAAAACTGTTTTTT.

There are many counts of this clone. V and J are TRBV5-1 and TRBJ2-7; the D gene is possibly TRBD1 (6 bases). Germline CDR1 SGHRS, CDR2 YFSETQ. This CDR3 contains 13 residues. Deletions cut 0 bases from V and 10 bases from J, with 14 bases between. For the CDR3, the DNA is TGCGCCAGCAGCTTGGAGGGGGACCCGGTACAGTACGTC. It codes for CASSLEGDPVQYV.